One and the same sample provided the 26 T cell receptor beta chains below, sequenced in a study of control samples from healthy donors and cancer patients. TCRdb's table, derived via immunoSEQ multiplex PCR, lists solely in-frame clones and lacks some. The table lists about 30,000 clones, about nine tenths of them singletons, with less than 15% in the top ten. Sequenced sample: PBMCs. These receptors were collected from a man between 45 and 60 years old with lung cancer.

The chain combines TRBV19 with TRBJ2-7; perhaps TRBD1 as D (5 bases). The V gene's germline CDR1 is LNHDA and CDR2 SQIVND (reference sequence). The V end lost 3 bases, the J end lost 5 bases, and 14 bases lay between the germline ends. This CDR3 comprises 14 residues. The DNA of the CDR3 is TGTGCCAGTAGTATGGACCAGGGTCACGACGAGCAGTACTTC. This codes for CASSMDQGHDEQYF.

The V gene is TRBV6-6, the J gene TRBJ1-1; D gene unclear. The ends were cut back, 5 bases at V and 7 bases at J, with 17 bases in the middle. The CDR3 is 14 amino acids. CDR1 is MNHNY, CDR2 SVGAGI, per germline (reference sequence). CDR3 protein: CASSHGPPGGEAFF. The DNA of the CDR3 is TGTGCCAGCAGTCATGGACCCCCGGGCGGTGAAGCTTTCTTT.

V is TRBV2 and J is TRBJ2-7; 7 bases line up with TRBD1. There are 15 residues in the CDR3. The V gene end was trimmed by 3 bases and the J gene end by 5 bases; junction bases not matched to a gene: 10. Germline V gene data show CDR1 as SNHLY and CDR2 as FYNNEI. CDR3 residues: CASSDRDRIDHEQYF. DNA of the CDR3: TGTGCCAGCAGTGACCGGGACAGAATTGACCACGAGCAGTACTTC. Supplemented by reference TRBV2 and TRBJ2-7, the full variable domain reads EPEVTQTPSHQVTQMGQEVILRCVPISNHLYFYWYRQILGQKVEFLVSFYNNEISEKSEIFDDQFSVERPDGSNFTLKIRSTKLEDSAMYFCASSDRDRIDHEQYFGPGTRLTVT.

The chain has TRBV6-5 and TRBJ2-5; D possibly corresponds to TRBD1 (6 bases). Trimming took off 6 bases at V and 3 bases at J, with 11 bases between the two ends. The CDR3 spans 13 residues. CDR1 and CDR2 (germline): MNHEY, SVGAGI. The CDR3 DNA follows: TGTGCCAGCAGGGATAGACAGGAAGAGACCCAGTACTTC. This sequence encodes CASRDRQEETQYF.

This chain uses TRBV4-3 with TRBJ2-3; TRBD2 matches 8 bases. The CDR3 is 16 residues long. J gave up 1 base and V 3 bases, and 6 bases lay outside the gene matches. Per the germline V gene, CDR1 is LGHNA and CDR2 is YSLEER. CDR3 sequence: CASSQGSAGGTDTQYF. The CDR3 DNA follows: TGCGCCAGCAGCCAGGGATCAGCGGGGGGCACAGATACGCAGTATTTT.

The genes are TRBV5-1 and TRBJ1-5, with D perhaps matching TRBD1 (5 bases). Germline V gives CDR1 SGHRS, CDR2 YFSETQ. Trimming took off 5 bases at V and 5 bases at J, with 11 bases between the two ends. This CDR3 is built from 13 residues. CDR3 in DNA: TGCGCCAGCAGAACCGACAGCGATCAGCCCCAGCATTTT. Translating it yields CASRTDSDQPQHF.

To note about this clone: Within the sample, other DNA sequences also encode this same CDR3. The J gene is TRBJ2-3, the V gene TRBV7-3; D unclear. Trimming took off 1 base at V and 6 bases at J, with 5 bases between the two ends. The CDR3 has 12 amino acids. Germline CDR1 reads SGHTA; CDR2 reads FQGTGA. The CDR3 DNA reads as TGTGCCAGCAGCTTAAACTCGGATACGCAGTATTTT. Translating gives CASSLNSDTQYF.

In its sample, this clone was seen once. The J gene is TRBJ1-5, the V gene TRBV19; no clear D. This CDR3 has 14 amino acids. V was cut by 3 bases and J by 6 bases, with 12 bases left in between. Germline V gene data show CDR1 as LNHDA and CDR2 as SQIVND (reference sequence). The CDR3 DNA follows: TGTGCCAGTAGTATGTTGAGGTCCCCTCAGCCCCAGCATTTT. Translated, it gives CASSMLRSPQPQHF. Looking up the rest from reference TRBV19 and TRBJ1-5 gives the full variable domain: DGGITQSPKYLFRKEGQNVTLSCEQNLNHDAMYWYRQDPGQGLRLIYYSQIVNDFQKGDIAEGYSVSREKKESFPLTVTSAQKNPTAFYLCASSMLRSPQPQHFGDGTRLSIL.

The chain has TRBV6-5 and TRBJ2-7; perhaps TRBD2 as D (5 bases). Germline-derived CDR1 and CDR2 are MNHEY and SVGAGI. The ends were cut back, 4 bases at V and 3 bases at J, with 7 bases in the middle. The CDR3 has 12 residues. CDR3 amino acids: CASSSRGYEQYF. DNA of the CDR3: TGTGCCAGCAGTTCCCGGGGCTACGAGCAGTACTTC.

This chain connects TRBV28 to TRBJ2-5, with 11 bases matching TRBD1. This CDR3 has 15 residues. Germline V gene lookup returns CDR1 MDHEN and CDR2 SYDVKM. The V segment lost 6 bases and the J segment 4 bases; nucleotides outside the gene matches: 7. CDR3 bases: TGTGCCAGCAGCATTAGGACAGGGGGCGTAGAGACCCAGTACTTC. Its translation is CASSIRTGGVETQYF.

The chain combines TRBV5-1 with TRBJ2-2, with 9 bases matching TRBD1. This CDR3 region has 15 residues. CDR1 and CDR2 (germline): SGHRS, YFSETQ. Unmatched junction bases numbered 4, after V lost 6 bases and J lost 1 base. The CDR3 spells CASTPGQGNTGELFF. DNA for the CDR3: TGCGCCAGCACCCCGGGACAGGGGAACACCGGGGAGCTGTTTTTT. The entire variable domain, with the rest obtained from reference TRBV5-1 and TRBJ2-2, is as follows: KAGVTQTPRYLIKTRGQQVTLSCSPISGHRSVSWYQQTPGQGLQFLFEYFSETQRNKGNFPGRFSGRQFSNSRSEMNVSTLELGDSALYLCASTPGQGNTGELFFGEGSRLTVL.

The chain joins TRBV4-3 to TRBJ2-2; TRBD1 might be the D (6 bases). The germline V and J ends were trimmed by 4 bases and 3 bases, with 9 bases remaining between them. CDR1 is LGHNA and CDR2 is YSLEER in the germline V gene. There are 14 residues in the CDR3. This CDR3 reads CASSPWTDTGELFF. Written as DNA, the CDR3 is TGCGCCAGCAGCCCTTGGACAGACACCGGGGAGCTGTTTTTT.

In nucleotides, the CDR3 is TGTGCCAGCAGCTTATCTTCAGGGCTATTGAACACTGAAGCTTTCTTT. This sequence encodes CASSLSSGLLNTEAFF. The J gene is TRBJ1-1, the V gene TRBV7-3; D possibly corresponds to TRBD1 (5 bases). Trimming pared 2 bases from V and 0 bases from J, leaving 13 bases between. This CDR3 is built from 16 residues. The germline CDR1 and CDR2 sequences are SGHTA and FQGTGA.

In DNA, the CDR3 is TGTGCCAGTAGTATAGGAGGTTATCAGCCCCAGCATTTT. Protein: CASSIGGYQPQHF. J is TRBJ1-5 and V is TRBV19; no definite D call. V was pared by 1 base and J by 5 bases, with 6 bases between. Germline V gene lookup returns CDR1 LNHDA and CDR2 SQIVND (reference sequence). The length of the CDR3 is 13 residues. Drawing the rest from reference TRBV19 and TRBJ1-5, the complete variable domain is DGGITQSPKYLFRKEGQNVTLSCEQNLNHDAMYWYRQDPGQGLRLIYYSQIVNDFQKGDIAEGYSVSREKKESFPLTVTSAQKNPTAFYLCASSIGGYQPQHFGDGTRLSIL.

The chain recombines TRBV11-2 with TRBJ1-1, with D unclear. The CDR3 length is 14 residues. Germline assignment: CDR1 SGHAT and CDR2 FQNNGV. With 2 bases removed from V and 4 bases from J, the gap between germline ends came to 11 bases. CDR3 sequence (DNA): TGTGCCAGCAGCTTACAAGGAGGTCTCACTGAAGCTTTCTTT. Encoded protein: CASSLQGGLTEAFF.

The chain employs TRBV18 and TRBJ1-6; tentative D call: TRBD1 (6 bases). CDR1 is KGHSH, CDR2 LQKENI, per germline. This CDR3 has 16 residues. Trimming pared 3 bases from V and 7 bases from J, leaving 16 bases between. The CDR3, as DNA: TGTGCCAGCTCACCGACAGGTGACTGGGGAAATTCACCCCTCCACTTT. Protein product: CASSPTGDWGNSPLHF.

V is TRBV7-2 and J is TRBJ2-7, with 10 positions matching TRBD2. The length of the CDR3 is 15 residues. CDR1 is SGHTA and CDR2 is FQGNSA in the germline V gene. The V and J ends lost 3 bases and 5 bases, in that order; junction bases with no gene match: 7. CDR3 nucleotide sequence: TGTGCCAGCAGCTTGGGTCTAGCGGGGGTAAACGAGCAGTACTTC. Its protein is CASSLGLAGVNEQYF.

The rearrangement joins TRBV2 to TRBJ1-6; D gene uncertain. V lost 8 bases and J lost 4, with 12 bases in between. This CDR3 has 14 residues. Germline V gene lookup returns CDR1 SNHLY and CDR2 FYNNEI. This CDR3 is CASADLTYNSPLHF. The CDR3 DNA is TGTGCCAGCGCCGACCTAACTTATAATTCACCCCTCCACTTT.

The CDR3 sequence is CASSVGGVGNTEAFF. The CDR3 DNA reads as TGTGCCAGCAGCGTAGGAGGGGTGGGGAACACTGAAGCTTTCTTT. The rearrangement joins TRBV9 to TRBJ1-1; possible D gene TRBD1, 5 bases. Germline loops: CDR1 SGDLS, CDR2 YYNGEE. V was cut by 0 bases and J by 1 base, with 10 bases left in between. The CDR3 covers 15 residues.

The chain's CDR3 is CAISERDTEAFF. Written as DNA, the CDR3 is TGTGCCATCAGTGAGAGGGACACTGAAGCTTTCTTT. V and J are TRBV10-3 and TRBJ1-1, with D hard to call. The germline V gene encodes CDR1 ENHRY and CDR2 SYGVKD. The CDR3 loop spans 12 amino acids. Trimming removed 2 bases from V and 3 bases from J, with 4 bases in between.

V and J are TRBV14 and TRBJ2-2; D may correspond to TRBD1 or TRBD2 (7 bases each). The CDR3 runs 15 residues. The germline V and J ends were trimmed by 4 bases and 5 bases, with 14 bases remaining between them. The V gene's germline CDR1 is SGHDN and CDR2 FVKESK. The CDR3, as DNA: TGTGCCAGCAGCCGCAGGGGGGGAGCGACCGGGGAGCTGTTTTTT. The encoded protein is CASSRRGGATGELFF.

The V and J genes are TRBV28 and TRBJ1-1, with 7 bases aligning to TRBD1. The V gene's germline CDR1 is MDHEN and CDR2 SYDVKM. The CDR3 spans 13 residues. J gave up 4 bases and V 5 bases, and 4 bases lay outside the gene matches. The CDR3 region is CASSTGVSTEAFF. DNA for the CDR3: TGTGCCAGCAGTACAGGGGTAAGCACTGAAGCTTTCTTT. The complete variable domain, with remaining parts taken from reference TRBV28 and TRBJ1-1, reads DVKVTQSSRYLVKRTGEKVFLECVQDMDHENMFWYRQDPGLGLRLIYFSYDVKMKEKGDIPEGYSVSREKKERFSLILESASTNQTSMYLCASSTGVSTEAFFGQGTRLTVV.

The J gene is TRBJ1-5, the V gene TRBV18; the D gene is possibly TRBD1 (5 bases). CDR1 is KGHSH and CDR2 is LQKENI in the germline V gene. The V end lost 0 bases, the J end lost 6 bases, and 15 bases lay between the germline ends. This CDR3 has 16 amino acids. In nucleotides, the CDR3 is TGTGCCAGCTCACCACCCGGGGACCAGGGTGCTCAGCCCCAGCATTTT. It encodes CASSPPGDQGAQPQHF.

CDR3 region: CAWSAGVGNTEAFF. CDR3 sequence (DNA): TGTGCCTGGAGTGCGGGGGTTGGGAACACTGAAGCTTTCTTT. The rearrangement joins TRBV30 to TRBJ1-1; weak D call: TRBD1 (5 bases). The CDR3 covers 14 residues. Trimming cost V 1 base and J 1 base, with 10 bases left between them. Germline lookup yields CDR1 GTSNPN and CDR2 SVGIG (reference sequence).

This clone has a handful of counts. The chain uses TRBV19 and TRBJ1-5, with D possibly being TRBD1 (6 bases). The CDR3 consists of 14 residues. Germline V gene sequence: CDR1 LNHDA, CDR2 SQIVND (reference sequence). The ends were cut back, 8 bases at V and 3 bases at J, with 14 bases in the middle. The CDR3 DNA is TGTGCCAGTGGACCTTGGACAGCCAATCAGCCCCAGCATTTT. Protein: CASGPWTANQPQHF.

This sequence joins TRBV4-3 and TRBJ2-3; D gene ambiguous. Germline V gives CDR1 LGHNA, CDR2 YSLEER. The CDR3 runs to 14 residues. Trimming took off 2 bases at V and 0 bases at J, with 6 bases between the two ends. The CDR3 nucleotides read TGCGCCAGCAGCCAACAGACTAGCACAGATACGCAGTATTTT. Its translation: CASSQQTSTDTQYF.